Listed below are T cell receptor beta chains from one sample, sequenced in a study of blood T cell repertoires in COVID-19. Sequencing was performed with immunoSEQ multiplex PCR; in TCRdb, only in-frame clones are kept and a portion is missing. The sample includes over 150,000 clones, just over 85% of them seen just once. Sequenced input: peripheral blood. All receptors derive from a man aged 50-60 years with active or convalescent COVID-19. Each CDR3 is given with its conserved first and last residue. The order of the fields is CDR3 DNA, CDR3 protein, V gene, clone size, J gene, D gene. A D gene is named only where the DNA matches it firmly. Size values are once, few and many counts, or a class for expanded clones, and some rows have none.

cdr3_nt: TGTGCCACCAGTGATTCCGGGACAGGGGCCGGGGAGCTGTTTTTT
cdr3_aa: CATSDSGTGAGELFF
v_call: TRBV24-1
clone_size: .
j_call: TRBJ2-2
d_call: TRBD1

cdr3_nt: TGTGCCAGCTCCCGGGAGTTGAACACCGGGGAGCTGTTTTTT
cdr3_aa: CASSRELNTGELFF
v_call: TRBV7-3
clone_size: .
j_call: TRBJ2-2
d_call: .

cdr3_nt: TGTGCTAGTGGTTCGTTCGGAGCGGGAGAAGGTGTCTACGAGCAGTACTTC
cdr3_aa: CASGSFGAGEGVYEQYF
v_call: TRBV12-5
clone_size: .
j_call: TRBJ2-7
d_call: TRBD2

cdr3_nt: TGCAGTGCTAGTAGGACTAGCGATGAGCAGTTCTTC
cdr3_aa: CSASRTSDEQFF
v_call: TRBV20-1
clone_size: few
j_call: TRBJ2-1
d_call: TRBD2

cdr3_nt: TGCGCCAGCAGCCGGACAGGGCTGAACACTGAAGCTTTCTTT
cdr3_aa: CASSRTGLNTEAFF
v_call: TRBV5-1
clone_size: .
j_call: TRBJ1-1
d_call: TRBD1

cdr3_nt: TGTTCTCCCGGCAGGGGGGACCTCAATCAGCCCCAGCATTTT
cdr3_aa: CSPGRGDLNQPQHF
v_call: TRBV3-1/TRBV3-2
clone_size: .
j_call: TRBJ1-5
d_call: TRBD1

cdr3_nt: TGTGCCAGCAGTTTCGGGGTGTTTGGGAGCAATCAGCCCCAGCATTTT
cdr3_aa: CASSFGVFGSNQPQHF
v_call: TRBV28
clone_size: .
j_call: TRBJ1-5
d_call: .

cdr3_nt: TGCAGTGCTGGACAGGGAAACACCATATATTTT
cdr3_aa: CSAGQGNTIYF
v_call: TRBV20-1
clone_size: .
j_call: TRBJ1-3
d_call: .

cdr3_nt: TGTGCCAGCAGTCCCCGGACAAGCTCCTACAATGAGCAGTTCTTC
cdr3_aa: CASSPRTSSYNEQFF
v_call: TRBV28
clone_size: .
j_call: TRBJ2-1
d_call: .

cdr3_nt: TGTGCCAGCAGTTACCAACACGGGACTACCCAAGGGACCCAGTACTTC
cdr3_aa: CASSYQHGTTQGTQYF
v_call: TRBV6-5
clone_size: .
j_call: TRBJ2-5
d_call: TRBD2

cdr3_nt: TGTGCCAGCAGCTCTGACAGGAGAAACACAGATACGCAGTATTTT
cdr3_aa: CASSSDRRNTDTQYF
v_call: TRBV7-9
clone_size: .
j_call: TRBJ2-3
d_call: .

cdr3_nt: TGTGCCAGCTCACGCCCAGTCGACAGGGTACCAGATACGCAGTATTTT
cdr3_aa: CASSRPVDRVPDTQYF
v_call: TRBV18
clone_size: .
j_call: TRBJ2-3
d_call: TRBD1

cdr3_nt: TGTGCCAGCAGTGACCAGGGCTCATCGATGAATGAGCAGTTCTTC
cdr3_aa: CASSDQGSSMNEQFF
v_call: TRBV2
clone_size: .
j_call: TRBJ2-1
d_call: .

cdr3_nt: TGTGCCAGCAGTGAAAACAGATACGAGCAGTACTTC
cdr3_aa: CASSENRYEQYF
v_call: TRBV6-1
clone_size: few
j_call: TRBJ2-7
d_call: .

cdr3_nt: TGTGCCAGCAGCCAAGATCTCGGGGAGGCCATGGCGGGTTCACCCCTCCACTTT
cdr3_aa: CASSQDLGEAMAGSPLHF
v_call: TRBV14
clone_size: few
j_call: TRBJ1-6
d_call: .

cdr3_nt: TGTGCCAGCAGTTTAAGGACAGGGTTGAACACTGAAGCTTTCTTT
cdr3_aa: CASSLRTGLNTEAFF
v_call: TRBV6-2/TRBV6-3
clone_size: .
j_call: TRBJ1-1
d_call: TRBD1

cdr3_nt: TGCGCCAGCAGCCAAGAAGGGGCGGTGAGCTCCTACGAGCAGTACTTC
cdr3_aa: CASSQEGAVSSYEQYF
v_call: TRBV4-1
clone_size: .
j_call: TRBJ2-7
d_call: .

cdr3_nt: TGTGCCAGCATTACGGGACTAGCGGGAGCAGGTTGGGCGGATACGCAGTATTTT
cdr3_aa: CASITGLAGAGWADTQYF
v_call: TRBV28
clone_size: .
j_call: TRBJ2-3
d_call: TRBD2

cdr3_nt: TGTGCTAGCAGCTTATACCCGACAGTTCAAGTGGCCGGGGAGCTGTTTTTT
cdr3_aa: CASSLYPTVQVAGELFF
v_call: TRBV7-7
clone_size: .
j_call: TRBJ2-2
d_call: .

cdr3_nt: TGTGCCATCAGTGCCACACAAGAGACCCAGTACTTC
cdr3_aa: CAISATQETQYF
v_call: TRBV10-3
clone_size: .
j_call: TRBJ2-5
d_call: .

cdr3_nt: TGCGCCAGCAGCCAGGGGGCAGTCTACGAGCAGTACTTC
cdr3_aa: CASSQGAVYEQYF
v_call: TRBV5-1
clone_size: .
j_call: TRBJ2-7
d_call: TRBD1

cdr3_nt: TGCGCCAGCAGCTTGGGGGCAGGGGTCAACCAAGAGACCCAGTACTTC
cdr3_aa: CASSLGAGVNQETQYF
v_call: TRBV5-1
clone_size: .
j_call: TRBJ2-5
d_call: .

cdr3_nt: TGTGCCAGCAGCCTGGTGAGCTCCTACAATGAGCAGTTCTTC
cdr3_aa: CASSLVSSYNEQFF
v_call: TRBV9
clone_size: few
j_call: TRBJ2-1
d_call: .

cdr3_nt: TGTGCCAGCAGCCAAGGGTGGTTCAGCGGGAGTACGCAGTATTTT
cdr3_aa: CASSQGWFSGSTQYF
v_call: TRBV14
clone_size: few
j_call: TRBJ2-3
d_call: TRBD2

cdr3_nt: TGCAGCGTTGGGACAGGGGGCGAAGCTTTCTTT
cdr3_aa: CSVGTGGEAFF
v_call: TRBV29-1
clone_size: .
j_call: TRBJ1-1
d_call: TRBD1

cdr3_nt: TGTGCCAGCTCACCAGGGCCACAAAGCTCTGGAAACACCATATATTTT
cdr3_aa: CASSPGPQSSGNTIYF
v_call: TRBV18
clone_size: once
j_call: TRBJ1-3
d_call: .

cdr3_nt: TGTGCCAGCAGCGTCTGGGACAGGGGGAAGCTTGGCTACACCTTC
cdr3_aa: CASSVWDRGKLGYTF
v_call: TRBV9
clone_size: .
j_call: TRBJ1-2
d_call: TRBD1

cdr3_nt: TGTGCTAGTGGTTTTTCGTTCGAGCAGTACTTC
cdr3_aa: CASGFSFEQYF
v_call: TRBV12-5
clone_size: .
j_call: TRBJ2-7
d_call: .

cdr3_nt: TGCGCCAGCCGTCCTAGGGACAGGGTCCCGGGAACGGAGACCCAGTACTTC
cdr3_aa: CASRPRDRVPGTETQYF
v_call: TRBV5-1
clone_size: once
j_call: TRBJ2-5
d_call: TRBD1

cdr3_nt: TGTGCCAGCAGCTTTCGTGCAGGGGAATGGGAGACCCAGTACTTC
cdr3_aa: CASSFRAGEWETQYF
v_call: TRBV7-3
clone_size: .
j_call: TRBJ2-5
d_call: .

cdr3_nt: TGTGCCAGCAGCGTGGCGCATAGCGGGTTATCCTACGAGCAGTACTTC
cdr3_aa: CASSVAHSGLSYEQYF
v_call: TRBV5-6
clone_size: .
j_call: TRBJ2-7
d_call: TRBD2

cdr3_nt: TGCGCCAGCAGAACCAGCGGGACTAGCGGACATTCCATTACCGATTACATCCCAGATACGCAGTATTTT
cdr3_aa: CASRTSGTSGHSITDYIPDTQYF
v_call: TRBV10-1
clone_size: .
j_call: TRBJ2-3
d_call: TRBD2

cdr3_nt: TGTGCCAGCAACCAGGGGGCGCAGGTCCATTTCTTC
cdr3_aa: CASNQGAQVHFF
v_call: TRBV6-5
clone_size: .
j_call: TRBJ2-1
d_call: TRBD1

cdr3_nt: TGCGCCAGCAGCCAACAGACAGGGGATAACTATGGCTACACCTTC
cdr3_aa: CASSQQTGDNYGYTF
v_call: TRBV4-3
clone_size: .
j_call: TRBJ1-2
d_call: TRBD1

cdr3_nt: TGTGCCAGCAGCGGACAGTACGAGCAGTACTTC
cdr3_aa: CASSGQYEQYF
v_call: TRBV6-5
clone_size: .
j_call: TRBJ2-7
d_call: .

cdr3_nt: TGTGCCAGCAGCTTAGCGCAGGTGGGGACTAGCGGTAACAATGAGCAGTTCTTC
cdr3_aa: CASSLAQVGTSGNNEQFF
v_call: TRBV7-2
clone_size: few
j_call: TRBJ2-1
d_call: TRBD2

cdr3_nt: TGCGCCAGCAGCTCCGGGACAGGGGGCCGTGGGACTGAAGCTTTCTTT
cdr3_aa: CASSSGTGGRGTEAFF
v_call: TRBV5-1
clone_size: .
j_call: TRBJ1-1
d_call: TRBD1

cdr3_nt: TGCGCCAGCAGTGTGGAACAGAGCTCCTACGAGCAGTACTTC
cdr3_aa: CASSVEQSSYEQYF
v_call: TRBV5-1
clone_size: few
j_call: TRBJ2-7
d_call: .

cdr3_nt: TGTGCCAGCAGTTACTCGCTAGCGGGAGGGTTCAATGAGCAGTTCTTC
cdr3_aa: CASSYSLAGGFNEQFF
v_call: TRBV6-5
clone_size: .
j_call: TRBJ2-1
d_call: TRBD2

cdr3_nt: TGCAGCGTTGGGGCAGGGGGGGAGACCCAGTACTTC
cdr3_aa: CSVGAGGETQYF
v_call: TRBV29-1
clone_size: few
j_call: TRBJ2-5
d_call: .